The 7 T cell receptor beta chains below were found in one sample sequenced in a study of human T cells and chemical hapten exposure (dated by TCRdb to 2020 to 2023). The library was produced with RACE. The reads were generated on a NextSeq 500. The raw public reads went through TCRdb reprocessing: fastp at Q25, MiXCR clone calling, in-frame beta chains kept. When rows share a CDR3 protein, they turn into one entry using the most common DNA and genes. This sample gives around 45,000 distinct CDR3 sequences in total; around 3.6% of them show up just once. The top ten hold around 6% of the sample. Read against the paper, the sample's time point label means: healthy volunteer bleed at 6 weeks. Total RNA was isolated from unfractionated whole blood collected in Tempus Blood RNA tubes. The sample comprised whole blood. These receptors all come from a human donor in good health. Some clones in this sample may be carry-over from other donors' samples.

This clonotype was counted ten times or more. The chain joins TRBV10-1 to TRBJ2-5; 9 nucleotides match TRBD1. Germline CDR1 reads WNHNN; CDR2 reads SYGVQD (reference sequence). V was pared by 2 bases and J by 5 bases, with 6 bases of the junction left unmatched. The CDR3 totals 15 residues. CDR3 region: CASSEVGQGFETQYF. CDR3 DNA: TGCGCCAGCAGTGAGGTGGGACAGGGCTTCGAGACCCAGTACTTC.

The V gene is TRBV10-3, the J gene TRBJ1-5, with a tentative D call TRBD1 (6 bases). V lost 4 bases, J lost 1 base, and 8 bases lay in between. The germline CDR1 and CDR2 sequences are ENHRY and SYGVKD. The CDR3 loop spans 14 amino acids. Here the CDR3 reads CAISGQESNQPQHF. CDR3 DNA sequence: TGTGCCATCAGTGGACAGGAGAGCAATCAGCCCCAGCATTTT.

This clonotype was picked up many times. The chain recombines TRBV5-5 with TRBJ2-5; TRBD2 matches 10 bases. The junction had 6 bases not matched to a gene; V was cut back by 1 base and J by 0 bases. The germline V gene has CDR1 SGHKS and CDR2 YYEKEE (reference sequence). The length of the CDR3 is 17 residues. The CDR3 nucleotides read TGTGCCAGCAGCTTGCCACTAGCGGGATGGTACCAAGAGACCCAGTACTTC. It translates to CASSLPLAGWYQETQYF.

The sample holds a few counts of this clonotype. This chain joins TRBV27 and TRBJ2-6; 8 bases are a match to TRBD2. The CDR3 has 17 residues. Germline V lookup: CDR1 MNHEY, CDR2 SMNVEV (reference sequence). J gave up 4 bases and V 2 bases, and 7 bases lay outside the gene matches. The CDR3 coding sequence is TGTGCCAGCAGTTTACTAGCGGGTGAATCCGGGGCCAACGTCCTGACTTTC. Its protein product is CASSLLAGESGANVLTF.

The chain is built from TRBV15 and TRBJ1-6, with D tentatively TRBD1 (6 bases). The CDR3 loop spans 15 amino acids. V lost 4 bases and J lost 13, with 20 bases in between. Germline loops: CDR1 LNHNV, CDR2 YYDKDF (reference sequence). CDR3 sequence: CATSKGFTEGGPLHF. CDR3 nucleotide sequence: TGTGCCACCAGCAAAGGGTTCACGGAAGGGGGGCCCCTCCACTTT.

This clonotype was found many times. This chain connects TRBV20-1 to TRBJ2-7; D might be TRBD2 (5 bases). Trimming pared 5 bases from V and 3 bases from J, leaving 11 bases between. The CDR3 is 12 amino acids. CDR1 and CDR2 (germline): DFQATT, SNEGSKA (reference sequence). The CDR3 region is CSARLTYYEQYF. The CDR3 DNA reads as TGCAGTGCTCGACTAACCTACTACGAGCAGTACTTC.

This clonotype was seen at least ten times. The chain employs TRBV12-3 or TRBV12-4 and TRBJ2-2, with 10 bases that match TRBD2. The CDR3 has 15 amino acids. V shed 8 bases, J shed 10 bases, and the junction held 13 bases outside the gene matches. CDR3 sequence reads: CASSLGGLAGAELFF. DNA of the CDR3: TGTGCCAGCTCCCTGGGGGGGCTAGCGGGAGCGGAGCTGTTTTTT.